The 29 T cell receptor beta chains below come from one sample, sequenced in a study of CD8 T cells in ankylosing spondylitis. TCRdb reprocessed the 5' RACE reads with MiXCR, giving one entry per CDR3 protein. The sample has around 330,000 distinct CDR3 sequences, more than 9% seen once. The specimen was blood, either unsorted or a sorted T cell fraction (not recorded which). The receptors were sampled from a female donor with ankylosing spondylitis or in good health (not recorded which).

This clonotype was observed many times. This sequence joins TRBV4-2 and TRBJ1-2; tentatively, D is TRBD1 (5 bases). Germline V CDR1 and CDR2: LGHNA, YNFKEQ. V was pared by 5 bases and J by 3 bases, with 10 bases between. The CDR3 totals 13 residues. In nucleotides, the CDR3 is TGTGCCAGCAGCGAGGGGATAGACTATGGCTACACCTTC. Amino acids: CASSEGIDYGYTF.

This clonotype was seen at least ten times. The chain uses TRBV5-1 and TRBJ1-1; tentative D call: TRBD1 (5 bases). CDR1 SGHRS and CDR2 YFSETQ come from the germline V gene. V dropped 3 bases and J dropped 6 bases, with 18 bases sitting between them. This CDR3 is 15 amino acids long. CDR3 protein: CASSWGGRESSEAFF. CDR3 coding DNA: TGCGCCAGCAGCTGGGGCGGCAGGGAGTCGTCTGAAGCTTTCTTT.

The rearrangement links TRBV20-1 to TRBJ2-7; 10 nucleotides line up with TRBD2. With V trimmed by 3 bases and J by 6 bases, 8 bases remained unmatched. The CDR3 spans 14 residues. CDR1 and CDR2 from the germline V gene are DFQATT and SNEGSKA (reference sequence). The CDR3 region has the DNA TGCAGTGCTAGTGTGGCTAGCGGGAGCCGCGAGCAGTACTTC. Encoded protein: CSASVASGSREQYF.

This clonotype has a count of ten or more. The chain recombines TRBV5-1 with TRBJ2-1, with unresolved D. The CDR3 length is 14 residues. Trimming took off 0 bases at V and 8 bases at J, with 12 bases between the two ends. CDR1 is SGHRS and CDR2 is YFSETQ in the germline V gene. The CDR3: CASSLAQFTDEQFF. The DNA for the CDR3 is TGCGCCAGCAGCTTGGCCCAGTTTACGGATGAGCAGTTCTTC. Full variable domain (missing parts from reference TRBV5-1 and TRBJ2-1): KAGVTQTPRYLIKTRGQQVTLSCSPISGHRSVSWYQQTPGQGLQFLFEYFSETQRNKGNFPGRFSGRQFSNSRSEMNVSTLELGDSALYLCASSLAQFTDEQFFGPGTRLTVL.

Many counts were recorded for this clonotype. DNA for the CDR3: TGTGCCAGCAGCCAAACTACAGGGGCAAGCTCCTACGAGCAGTACTTC. This encodes CASSQTTGASSYEQYF. The chain recombines TRBV4-2 with TRBJ2-7; TRBD1 aligns across 7 bases. CDR1 and CDR2 (germline): LGHNA, YNFKEQ. V lost 2 bases to trimming and J lost 0 bases; unmatched junction nucleotides: 7. This CDR3 is built from 16 residues.

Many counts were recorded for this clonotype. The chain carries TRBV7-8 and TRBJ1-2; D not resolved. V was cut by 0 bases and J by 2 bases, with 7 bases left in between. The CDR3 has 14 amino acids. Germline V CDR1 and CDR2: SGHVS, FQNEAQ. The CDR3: CASSLASVNYGYTF. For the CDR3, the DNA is TGTGCCAGCAGCTTAGCGTCAGTCAACTATGGCTACACCTTC.

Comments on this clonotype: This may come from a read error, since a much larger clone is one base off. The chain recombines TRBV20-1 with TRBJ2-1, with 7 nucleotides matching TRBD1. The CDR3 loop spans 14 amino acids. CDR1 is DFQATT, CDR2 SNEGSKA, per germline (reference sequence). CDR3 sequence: CSASEQGLYNEKFF. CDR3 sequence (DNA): TGCAGTGCTAGTGAACAGGGGCTGTACAATGAGAAGTTCTTC.

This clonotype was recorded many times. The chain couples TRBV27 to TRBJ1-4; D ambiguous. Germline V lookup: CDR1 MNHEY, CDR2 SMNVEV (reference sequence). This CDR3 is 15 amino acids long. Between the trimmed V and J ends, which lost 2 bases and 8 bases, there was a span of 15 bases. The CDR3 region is CASSLRIGVREKLFF. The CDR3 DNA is TGTGCCAGCAGTTTAAGGATCGGGGTTCGGGAAAAACTGTTTTTT.

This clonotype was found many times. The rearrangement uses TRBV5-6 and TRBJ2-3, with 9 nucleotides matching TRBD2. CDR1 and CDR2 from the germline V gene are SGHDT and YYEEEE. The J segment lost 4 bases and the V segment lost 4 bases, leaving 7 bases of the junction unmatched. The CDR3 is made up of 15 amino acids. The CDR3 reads CASSPGGLAADTQYF. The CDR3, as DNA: TGTGCCAGCAGCCCTGGGGGACTAGCCGCAGATACGCAGTATTTT.

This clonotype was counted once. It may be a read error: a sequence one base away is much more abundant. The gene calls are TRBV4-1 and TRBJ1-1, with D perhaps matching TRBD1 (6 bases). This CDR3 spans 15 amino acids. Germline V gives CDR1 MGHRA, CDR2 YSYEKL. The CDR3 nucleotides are TGCGCCAGCAGCGAAGACGGAGTTGCGACAGGAGAAGCTTTCTTT. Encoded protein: CASSEDGVATGEAFF.

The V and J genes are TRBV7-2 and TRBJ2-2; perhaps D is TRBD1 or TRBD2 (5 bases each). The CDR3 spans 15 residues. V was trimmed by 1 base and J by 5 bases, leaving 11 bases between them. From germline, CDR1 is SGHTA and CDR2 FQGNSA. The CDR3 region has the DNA TGTGCCAGCAGCTTAGGGGGGTCCCGGACCGGGGAGCTGTTTTTT. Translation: CASSLGGSRTGELFF.

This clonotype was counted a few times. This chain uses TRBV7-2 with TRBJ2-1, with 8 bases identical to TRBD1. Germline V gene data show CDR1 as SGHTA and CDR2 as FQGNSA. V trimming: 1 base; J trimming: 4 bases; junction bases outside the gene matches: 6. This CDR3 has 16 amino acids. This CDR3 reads CASSLEGTGPYNEQFF. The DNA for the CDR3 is TGTGCCAGCAGCTTAGAAGGGACAGGACCATACAATGAGCAGTTCTTC.

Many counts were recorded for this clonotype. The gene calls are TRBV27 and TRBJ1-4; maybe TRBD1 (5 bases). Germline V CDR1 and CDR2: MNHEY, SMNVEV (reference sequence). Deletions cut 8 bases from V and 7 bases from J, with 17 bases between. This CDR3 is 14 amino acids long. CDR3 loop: CASRGGARGEKLFF. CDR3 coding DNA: TGTGCCAGCCGGGGCGGGGCCAGAGGTGAAAAACTGTTTTTT.

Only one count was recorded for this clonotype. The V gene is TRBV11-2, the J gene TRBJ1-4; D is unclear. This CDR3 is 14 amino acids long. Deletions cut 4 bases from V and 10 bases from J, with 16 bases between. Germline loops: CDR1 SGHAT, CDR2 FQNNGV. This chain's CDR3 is CASSSTTLPGKLFF. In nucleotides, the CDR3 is TGTGCCAGCAGCTCGACCACCCTTCCGGGAAAACTGTTTTTT.

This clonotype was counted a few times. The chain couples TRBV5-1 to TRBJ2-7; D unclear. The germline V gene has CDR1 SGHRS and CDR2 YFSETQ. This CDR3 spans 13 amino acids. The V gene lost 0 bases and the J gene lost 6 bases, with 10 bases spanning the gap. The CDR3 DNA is TGCGCCAGCAGCTTGGATCCGTGGTCCGAGCAGTACTTC. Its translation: CASSLDPWSEQYF. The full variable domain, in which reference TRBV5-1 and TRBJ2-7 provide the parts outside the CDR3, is KAGVTQTPRYLIKTRGQQVTLSCSPISGHRSVSWYQQTPGQGLQFLFEYFSETQRNKGNFPGRFSGRQFSNSRSEMNVSTLELGDSALYLCASSLDPWSEQYFGPGTRLTVT.

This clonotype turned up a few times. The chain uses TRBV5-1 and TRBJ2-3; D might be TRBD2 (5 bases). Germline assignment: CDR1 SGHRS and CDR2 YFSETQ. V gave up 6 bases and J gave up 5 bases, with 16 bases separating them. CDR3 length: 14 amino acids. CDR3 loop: CASTSFAGGDTQYF. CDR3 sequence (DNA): TGCGCCAGCACTTCCTTTGCGGGTGGAGATACGCAGTATTTT. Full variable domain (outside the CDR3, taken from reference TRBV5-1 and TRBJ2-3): KAGVTQTPRYLIKTRGQQVTLSCSPISGHRSVSWYQQTPGQGLQFLFEYFSETQRNKGNFPGRFSGRQFSNSRSEMNVSTLELGDSALYLCASTSFAGGDTQYFGPGTRLTVL.

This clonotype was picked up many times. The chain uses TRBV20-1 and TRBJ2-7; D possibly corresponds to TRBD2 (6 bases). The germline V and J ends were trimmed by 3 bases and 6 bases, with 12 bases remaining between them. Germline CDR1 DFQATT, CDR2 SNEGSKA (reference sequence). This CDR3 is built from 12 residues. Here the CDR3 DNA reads TGCAGTGCTAGTACTACTAGCTTCGAGCAGTACTTC. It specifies CSASTTSFEQYF.

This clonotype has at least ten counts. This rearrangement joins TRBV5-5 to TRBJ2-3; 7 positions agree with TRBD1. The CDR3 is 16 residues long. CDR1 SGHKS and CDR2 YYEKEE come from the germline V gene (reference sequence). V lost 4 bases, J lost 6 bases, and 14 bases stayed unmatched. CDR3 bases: TGTGCCAGCAGCCTGCCGGGACAGCAGGTTTGGGATACGCAGTATTTT. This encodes CASSLPGQQVWDTQYF.

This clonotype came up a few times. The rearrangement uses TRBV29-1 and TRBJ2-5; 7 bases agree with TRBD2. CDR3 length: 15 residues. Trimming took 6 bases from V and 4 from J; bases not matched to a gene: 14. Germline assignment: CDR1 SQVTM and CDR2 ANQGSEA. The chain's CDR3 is CSVALAGREGETQYF. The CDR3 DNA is TGCAGCGTCGCCCTGGCGGGAAGGGAGGGAGAGACCCAGTACTTC.

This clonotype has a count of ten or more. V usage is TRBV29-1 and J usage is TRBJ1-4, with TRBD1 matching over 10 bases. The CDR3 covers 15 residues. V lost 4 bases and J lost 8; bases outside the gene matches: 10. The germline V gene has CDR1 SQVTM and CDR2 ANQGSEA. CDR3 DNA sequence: TGCAGCGTTGTCGATCCGGGACAGGGGAAAGAAAAACTGTTTTTT. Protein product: CSVVDPGQGKEKLFF.

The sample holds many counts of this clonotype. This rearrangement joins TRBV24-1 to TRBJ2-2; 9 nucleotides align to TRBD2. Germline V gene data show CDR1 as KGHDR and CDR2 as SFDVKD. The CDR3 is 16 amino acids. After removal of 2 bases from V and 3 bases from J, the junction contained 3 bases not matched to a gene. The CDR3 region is CATSDWPSGDTGELFF. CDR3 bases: TGTGCCACCAGTGATTGGCCTAGCGGGGACACCGGGGAGCTGTTTTTT.

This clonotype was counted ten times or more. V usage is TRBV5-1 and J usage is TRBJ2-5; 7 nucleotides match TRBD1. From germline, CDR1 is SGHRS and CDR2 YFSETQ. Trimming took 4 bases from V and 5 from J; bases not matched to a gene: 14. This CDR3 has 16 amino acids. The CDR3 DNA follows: TGCGCCAGCAGCCATGAGGGACAGAGATTTGGTGAGACCCAGTACTTC. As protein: CASSHEGQRFGETQYF. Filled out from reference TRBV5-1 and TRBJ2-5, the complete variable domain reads KAGVTQTPRYLIKTRGQQVTLSCSPISGHRSVSWYQQTPGQGLQFLFEYFSETQRNKGNFPGRFSGRQFSNSRSEMNVSTLELGDSALYLCASSHEGQRFGETQYFGPGTRLLVL.

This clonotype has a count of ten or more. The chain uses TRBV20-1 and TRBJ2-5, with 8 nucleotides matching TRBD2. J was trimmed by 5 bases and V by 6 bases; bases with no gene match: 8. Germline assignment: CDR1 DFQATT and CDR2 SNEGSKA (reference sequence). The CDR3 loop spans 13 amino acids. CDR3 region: CSAPEAGEETQYF. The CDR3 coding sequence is TGCAGTGCCCCTGAAGCGGGGGAGGAGACCCAGTACTTC.

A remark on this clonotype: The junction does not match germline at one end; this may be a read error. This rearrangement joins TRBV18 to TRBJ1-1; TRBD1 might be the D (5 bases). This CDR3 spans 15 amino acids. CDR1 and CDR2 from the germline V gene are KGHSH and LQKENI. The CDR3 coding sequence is TGTGCCAGCTCACCTTGGGGGGAAATGAACACTGAACCTTTCTTT. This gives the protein CASSPWGEMNTEPFF.

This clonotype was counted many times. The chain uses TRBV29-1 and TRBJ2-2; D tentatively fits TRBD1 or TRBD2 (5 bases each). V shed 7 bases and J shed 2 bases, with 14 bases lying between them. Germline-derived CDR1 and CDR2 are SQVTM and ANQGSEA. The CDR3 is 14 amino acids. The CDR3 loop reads CSARDGANTGELFF. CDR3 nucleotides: TGCAGCGCCCGAGACGGGGCAAACACCGGGGAGCTGTTTTTT.

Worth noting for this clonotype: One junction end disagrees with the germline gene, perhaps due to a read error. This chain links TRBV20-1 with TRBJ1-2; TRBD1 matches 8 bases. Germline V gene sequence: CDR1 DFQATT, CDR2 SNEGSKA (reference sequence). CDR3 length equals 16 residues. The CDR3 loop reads CCARSGTGRLNYGYTF. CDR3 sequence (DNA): TGCTGTGCTAGATCTGGGACAGGCCGCCTGAACTATGGCTACACCTTC.

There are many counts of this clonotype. For the CDR3, the DNA is TGTGCCAGCAGCTTAAAAGGACCTGACTCTGGAAACACCATATATTTT. It encodes CASSLKGPDSGNTIYF. This chain joins TRBV7-3 and TRBJ1-3; unclear D gene. Trimming removed 1 base from V and 0 bases from J, with 10 bases in between. This CDR3 spans 16 amino acids. Per germline, CDR1 SGHTA and CDR2 FQGTGA.

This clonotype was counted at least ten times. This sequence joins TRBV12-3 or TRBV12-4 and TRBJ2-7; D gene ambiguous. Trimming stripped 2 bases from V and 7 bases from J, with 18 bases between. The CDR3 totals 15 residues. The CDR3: CASSLRPGPIEEQYF. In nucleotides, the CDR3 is TGTGCCAGCAGTTTACGGCCAGGCCCTATCGAAGAGCAGTACTTC.

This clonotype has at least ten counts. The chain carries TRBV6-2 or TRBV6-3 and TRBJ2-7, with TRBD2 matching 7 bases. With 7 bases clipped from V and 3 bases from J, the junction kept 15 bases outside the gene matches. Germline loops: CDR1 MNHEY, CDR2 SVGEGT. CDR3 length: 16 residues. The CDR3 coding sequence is TGTGCCAGCAACCACCCGTTCGGGGGGACGAACTACGAGCAGTACTTC. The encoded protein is CASNHPFGGTNYEQYF.